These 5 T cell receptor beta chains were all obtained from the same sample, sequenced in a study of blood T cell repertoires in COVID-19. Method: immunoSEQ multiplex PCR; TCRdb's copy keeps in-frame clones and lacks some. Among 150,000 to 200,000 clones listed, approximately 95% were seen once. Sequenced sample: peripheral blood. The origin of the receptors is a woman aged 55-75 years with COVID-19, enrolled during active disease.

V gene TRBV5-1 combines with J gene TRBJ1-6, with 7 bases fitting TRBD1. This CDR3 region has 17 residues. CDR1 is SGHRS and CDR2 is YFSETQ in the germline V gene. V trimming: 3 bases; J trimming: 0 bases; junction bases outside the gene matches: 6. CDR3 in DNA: TGCGCCAGCAGCTACACGACAGGGAGCTCCTATAATTCACCCCTCCACTTT. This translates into CASSYTTGSSYNSPLHF.

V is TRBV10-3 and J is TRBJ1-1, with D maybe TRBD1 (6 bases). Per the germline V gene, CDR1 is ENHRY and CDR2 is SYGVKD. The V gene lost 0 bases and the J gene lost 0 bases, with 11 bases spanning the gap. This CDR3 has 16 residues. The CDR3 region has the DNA TGTGCCATCAGTGAGTCGGGGACACGTTTGAACACTGAAGCTTTCTTT. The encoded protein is CAISESGTRLNTEAFF.

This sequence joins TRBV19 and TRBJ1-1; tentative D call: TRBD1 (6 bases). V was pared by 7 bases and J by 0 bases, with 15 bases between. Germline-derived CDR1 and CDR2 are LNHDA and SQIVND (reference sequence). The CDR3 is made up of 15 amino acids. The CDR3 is CASTPRGAVNTEAFF. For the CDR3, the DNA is TGTGCCAGTACTCCCCGGGGGGCCGTGAACACTGAAGCTTTCTTT. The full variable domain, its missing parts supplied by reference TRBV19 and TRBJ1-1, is DGGITQSPKYLFRKEGQNVTLSCEQNLNHDAMYWYRQDPGQGLRLIYYSQIVNDFQKGDIAEGYSVSREKKESFPLTVTSAQKNPTAFYLCASTPRGAVNTEAFFGQGTRLTVV.

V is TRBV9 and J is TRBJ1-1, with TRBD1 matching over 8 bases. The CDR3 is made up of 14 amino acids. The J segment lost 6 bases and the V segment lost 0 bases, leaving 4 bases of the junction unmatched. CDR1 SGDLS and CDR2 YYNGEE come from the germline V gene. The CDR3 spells CASSVAGQGAEAFF. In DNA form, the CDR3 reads TGTGCCAGCAGCGTAGCTGGACAGGGTGCTGAAGCTTTCTTT.

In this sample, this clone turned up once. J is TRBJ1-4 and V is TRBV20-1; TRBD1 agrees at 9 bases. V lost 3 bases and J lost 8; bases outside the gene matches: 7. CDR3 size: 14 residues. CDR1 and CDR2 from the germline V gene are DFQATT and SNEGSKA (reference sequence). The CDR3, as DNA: TGCAGTGCTAGTCACAGGGGGCGCAGGGAAAAACTGTTTTTT. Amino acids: CSASHRGRREKLFF.